The rows below give T cell receptor beta chains drawn from one sample of a study of CD8 T cells in Susac syndrome. TCRdb reprocessed the immunoSEQ multiplex PCR reads via MiXCR and lists one record per CDR3 protein. The data show over 140,000 distinct CDR3 sequences, just under 95% seen once. The sequenced sample was CD4+ T cells from PBMCs. The receptors were sampled from a human donor with Susac syndrome. Each CDR3 is given with its conserved first and last residue. D genes are given only for firm matches. Clone size, where shown, is once, few, many, or a class for clones that have expanded.

>-|TRBD2|TRBJ2-3|15|TRBV9
CASSVEGLGSDTQYF
TGTGCCAGCAGCGTAGAAGGACTAGGTTCTGATACGCAGTATTTT
>-|TRBD2|TRBJ2-7|14|TRBV23-1
CATYGLVPSGEQYF
TGCGCCACCTACGGACTAGTCCCATCCGGCGAGCAGTACTTC
>-|-|TRBJ2-2|12|TRBV12-3/TRBV12-4
CASSFSRGELFF
TGTGCCAGCAGTTTTAGCCGAGGGGAGCTGTTTTTT
>-|-|TRBJ1-5|12|TRBV3-1
CASSQARGPQHF
TGTGCCAGCAGCCAAGCCCGGGGCCCCCAGCATTTT
>-|TRBD2|TRBJ2-5|15|TRBV11-2
CASSLEAGPQETQYF
TGTGCCAGCAGCTTAGAAGCGGGGCCCCAAGAGACCCAGTACTTC
>once|-|TRBJ2-7|12|TRBV29-1
CSVGEGAHEQYF
TGCAGCGTTGGGGAGGGGGCCCACGAGCAGTACTTC
>-|TRBD2|TRBJ2-3|15|TRBV9
CASSPVGGSTDTQYF
TGTGCCAGCAGCCCCGTGGGGGGGAGCACAGATACGCAGTATTTT
>-|TRBD2|TRBJ2-3|16|TRBV7-2
CASSYNPAGTTDTQYF
TGTGCCAGCAGCTATAATCCAGCGGGGACCACAGATACGCAGTATTTT
>-|TRBD1|TRBJ1-2|14|TRBV7-2
CASSSDRADYGYTF
TGTGCCAGCAGCTCCGACAGGGCGGACTATGGCTACACCTTC
>-|TRBD2|TRBJ2-7|12|TRBV29-1
CSIAGKSYEQYF
TGCAGCATAGCGGGAAAATCCTACGAGCAGTACTTC
>-|-|TRBJ1-2|14|TRBV7-9
CASSLISGQYGYTF
TGTGCCAGCAGCTTAATAAGTGGACAATATGGCTACACCTTC
>-|-|TRBJ2-1|13|TRBV5-6
CASSLPTGNEQFF
TGTGCCAGCAGCCTCCCCACGGGCAATGAGCAGTTCTTC
>-|TRBD2|TRBJ2-7|13|TRBV18
CASSPLAGGEQYF
TGTGCCAGCTCACCGCTCGCGGGGGGCGAGCAGTACTTC
>-|-|TRBJ1-5|13|TRBV30
CAWSLSNRRPQHF
TGTGCCTGGAGCTTGTCGAATCGGCGGCCCCAGCATTTT
>few|TRBD1|TRBJ1-3|16|TRBV11-1
CASSKGQTSSGNTIYF
TGTGCCAGCAGCAAGGGACAGACAAGCTCTGGAAACACCATATATTTT
>-|-|TRBJ1-5|14|TRBV20-1
CSASSGNSNQPQHF
TGCAGTGCTAGTTCCGGGAATAGCAATCAGCCCCAGCATTTT
>-|-|TRBJ2-5|14|TRBV9
CASSVSGGRETQYF
TGTGCCAGCAGCGTATCGGGGGGCCGGGAGACCCAGTACTTC
>-|-|TRBJ2-3|12|TRBV9
CASSNPTDTQYF
TGTGCCAGCAGCAACCCTACAGATACGCAGTATTTT
>-|-|TRBJ2-2|14|TRBV5-1
CASSPRPGTGELFF
TGCGCCAGCAGCCCGCGACCCGGGACCGGGGAGCTGTTTTTT
>-|TRBD1|TRBJ2-1|16|TRBV25-1
CASSAKGQGADNEQFF
TGTGCCAGCAGTGCCAAGGGGCAGGGGGCAGACAATGAGCAGTTCTTC
>once|TRBD1|TRBJ1-1|15|TRBV3-1
CASGTGGRMNTEAFF
TGTGCCAGCGGGACAGGGGGCCGGATGAACACTGAAGCTTTCTTT
>-|-|TRBJ2-5|13|TRBV24-1
CATSDPRLETQYF
TGTGCCACCAGTGATCCCCGACTGGAGACCCAGTACTTC
>-|-|TRBJ1-5|13|TRBV2
CASGEGPNQPQHF
TGTGCCAGCGGTGAGGGGCCCAATCAGCCCCAGCATTTT
>-|TRBD2|TRBJ2-3|19|TRBV27
CASSPRTSGRASNTDTQYF
TGTGCCAGCAGTCCTCGAACTAGCGGGAGGGCCTCGAACACAGATACGCAGTATTTT
>-|TRBD1|TRBJ2-1|14|TRBV2
CASSYGTDYNEQFF
TGTGCCAGCAGCTATGGGACAGATTACAATGAGCAGTTCTTC
>-|-|TRBJ2-7|14|TRBV21-1
CASSKTGVGYEQYF
TGTGCCAGCAGCAAAACGGGGGTCGGCTACGAGCAGTACTTC
>-|-|TRBJ2-5|15|TRBV21-1
CASSKEGELSETQYF
TGTGCCAGCAGCAAAGAAGGCGAGTTGTCAGAGACCCAGTACTTC
>-|-|TRBJ1-2|15|TRBV7-8
CASSLEGPIYGGYTF
TGTGCCAGCAGCTTAGAAGGACCCATCTATGGAGGCTACACCTTC
>-|TRBD2|TRBJ2-1|15|TRBV9
CASSETSGTYNEQFF
TGTGCCAGCAGCGAGACTAGCGGGACCTACAATGAGCAGTTCTTC
>-|-|TRBJ2-3|15|TRBV7-2
CASSSDNVGADTQYF
TGTGCCAGCAGTTCCGATAACGTCGGGGCAGATACGCAGTATTTT
>-|-|TRBJ1-1|10|TRBV28
CASSGSSAFF
TGTGCCAGCAGTGGGAGTAGCGCTTTCTTT
>-|-|TRBJ2-5|14|TRBV7-9
CASSPYAGVETQYF
TGTGCCAGCAGCCCTTACGCAGGGGTAGAGACCCAGTACTTC
>-|-|TRBJ2-5|15|TRBV6-5
CASRPGPHRQETQYF
TGTGCCAGCAGACCGGGACCCCACCGCCAAGAGACCCAGTACTTC
>-|-|TRBJ2-7|12|TRBV20-1
CSASLQGYEQYF
TGCAGTGCGAGTCTCCAGGGTTACGAGCAGTACTTC
>-|-|TRBJ1-1|12|TRBV20-1
CSAEGGLLGAFF
TGCAGTGCTGAGGGAGGTCTTCTCGGAGCTTTCTTT
>-|-|TRBJ1-2|13|TRBV12-3/TRBV12-4
CASTFRGLYGYTF
TGTGCCAGCACCTTCCGGGGGCTCTATGGCTACACCTTC
>-|TRBD2|TRBJ2-5|14|TRBV20-1
CSARSGGYQETQYF
TGCAGTGCTCGTAGCGGGGGTTACCAAGAGACCCAGTACTTC
>-|TRBD2|TRBJ2-6|17|TRBV28
CASSRRAGGKGANVLTF
TGTGCCAGCAGCCGACGGGCGGGAGGAAAGGGGGCCAACGTCCTGACTTTC
>-|-|TRBJ1-2|12|TRBV30
CAWTLPGYGYTF
TGTGCCTGGACCCTCCCCGGCTATGGCTACACCTTC
>-|-|TRBJ2-3|15|TRBV7-2
CASSLVESRADTQYF
TGTGCCAGCAGCTTAGTAGAGTCGAGGGCAGATACGCAGTATTTT
>once|-|TRBJ1-6|13|TRBV7-2
CASSLLRDSPLHF
TGTGCCAGCAGCTTACTCCGGGATTCACCCCTCCACTTT